What follows are 24 T cell receptor beta chains derived from one specimen sequenced in a study of Graves' ophthalmopathy and Graves' hyperthyroidism. Using RNA transcripts, the TCR beta CDR3 regions were amplified. HTBI primers were used in a first-round RT-PCR, which preceded a second-round multiplex PCR. TCRdb ran MiXCR on the multiplex PCR reads and lists one entry per CDR3 protein. Of 650,000 to 900,000 distinct CDR3 sequences in the sample, 35% to 50% were seen once. What was sequenced was peripheral blood. The source is an adult man with Graves' ophthalmopathy.

The CDR3: CSASSPYDNQPQHF. The DNA of the CDR3 is TGCAGTGCCAGCTCACCGTACGACAATCAGCCCCAGCATTTT. The J gene is TRBJ1-5, the V gene TRBV20-1; unclear D gene. Germline V CDR1 and CDR2: DFQATT, SNEGSKA (reference sequence). Trimming took off 6 bases at V and 3 bases at J, with 15 bases between the two ends. The CDR3 is 14 residues long.

This clonotype was detected ten times or more. The chain is built from TRBV4-3 and TRBJ2-5; D is possibly TRBD1 (5 bases). The ends were cut back, 5 bases at V and 3 bases at J, with 13 bases in the middle. This CDR3 spans 14 amino acids. The germline gives CDR1 LGHNA, CDR2 YSLEER. The DNA for the CDR3 is TGCGCCAGCAGCATGGGGCAAAGTGAAGAGACCCAGTACTTC. Translation: CASSMGQSEETQYF.

V usage is TRBV25-1 and J usage is TRBJ1-4; maybe TRBD1 (5 bases). Germline loops: CDR1 MGHDK, CDR2 SYGVNS. This CDR3 region has 18 residues. Trimming shortened V by 2 bases and J by 6 bases, and 22 bases separated the two germline ends. As DNA, the CDR3 is TGTGCCAGCAGTGAAGCGCCTTCCCACACAGGACCCTATGAAAAACTGTTTTTT. As protein: CASSEAPSHTGPYEKLFF.

Points on this clonotype: At one of its ends the junction is not consistent with the germline gene, which may arise from a read error. The V gene is TRBV15, the J gene TRBJ1-2; 9 bases align to TRBD1. The CDR3 covers 12 residues. Germline assignment: CDR1 LNHNV and CDR2 YYDKDF (reference sequence). The CDR3 DNA sequence: TGTGCCACCTGCAGAGGGACAGGGGGCTACACCTTC. This sequence encodes CATCRGTGGYTF.

This clonotype was picked up many times. The chain recombines TRBV2 with TRBJ1-3; the D gene is possibly TRBD1 (6 bases). V dropped 10 bases and J dropped 2 bases, with 9 bases sitting between them. Germline loops: CDR1 SNHLY, CDR2 FYNNEI. The CDR3 covers 12 residues. The CDR3 reads CATRTAGNTIYF. For the CDR3, the DNA is TGTGCCACCAGGACAGCTGGAAACACCATATATTTT.

A few counts support this clonotype. The rearrangement uses TRBV6-5 and TRBJ1-5, with D unresolved. Germline CDR1 MNHEY, CDR2 SVGAGI. The CDR3 consists of 15 residues. Trimming pared 0 bases from V and 3 bases from J, leaving 9 bases between. In nucleotides, the CDR3 is TGTGCCAGCAGTTACTCACAACAGCTCAATCAGCCCCAGCATTTT. This sequence encodes CASSYSQQLNQPQHF.

CDR3 loop: CASSQAGAGFQETQYF. CDR3 sequence (DNA): TGTGCCAGCAGCCAAGCAGGTGCAGGGTTCCAAGAGACCCAGTACTTC. The rearrangement uses TRBV7-3 and TRBJ2-5, with TRBD1 as a possible D gene (5 bases). This CDR3 contains 16 residues. V dropped 5 bases and J dropped 1 base, with 17 bases sitting between them. Germline assignment: CDR1 SGHTA and CDR2 FQGTGA.

CDR3 bases: TGCGCCAGCAGCCTCCCCCACACAGGGAACACTGAAGCTTTCTTT. This translates into CASSLPHTGNTEAFF. This sequence joins TRBV5-1 and TRBJ1-1, with a tentative D call TRBD1 (5 bases). V lost 4 bases and J lost 1, with 14 bases in between. Germline assignment: CDR1 SGHRS and CDR2 YFSETQ. This CDR3 contains 15 residues.

This clonotype was picked up a small number of times. This chain links TRBV29-1 with TRBJ2-2; 8 bases line up with TRBD1. V was pared by 3 bases and J by 6 bases, with 12 bases of the junction left unmatched. Germline CDR1 SQVTM, CDR2 ANQGSEA. The CDR3 is 16 amino acids. The CDR3 spells CSVEIPGQGVAGELFF. CDR3 in DNA: TGCAGCGTTGAGATCCCAGGACAGGGCGTTGCCGGGGAGCTGTTTTTT.

V and J are TRBV25-1 and TRBJ2-2, with TRBD2 matching over 8 bases. CDR3 length: 17 residues. Unmatched junction bases numbered 12, after V lost 6 bases and J lost 3 bases. From germline, CDR1 is MGHDK and CDR2 SYGVNS. This CDR3 is CASSQDFGRAHTGELFF. In DNA, the CDR3 is TGTGCCAGCAGCCAAGATTTCGGGAGGGCCCACACCGGGGAGCTGTTTTTT.

V gene TRBV10-3 combines with J gene TRBJ2-2; weak D call: TRBD2 (7 bases). V lost 10 bases and J 0 bases, leaving 24 bases between the germline ends. CDR1 and CDR2 (germline): ENHRY, SYGVKD. The CDR3 is made up of 18 amino acids. CDR3 loop: CASTSLLAGATNTGELFF. The CDR3 DNA sequence: TGTGCCAGCACCTCCCTACTGGCGGGGGCCACGAACACCGGGGAGCTGTTTTTT.

J is TRBJ1-5 and V is TRBV6-2 or TRBV6-3; D may be TRBD1 (6 bases). Trimming shortened V by 2 bases and J by 7 bases, and 15 bases separated the two germline ends. CDR1 and CDR2 (germline): MNHEY, SVGEGT. There are 15 residues in the CDR3. CDR3 sequence (DNA): TGTGCCAGCAGTTACGGGGGGCAGGGCAGGCAGCCCCAGCATTTT. This gives the protein CASSYGGQGRQPQHF.

There are a few counts of this clonotype. This is likely a read error, given that the CDR3 carries no conserved phenylalanine or tryptophan at its end. The chain recombines TRBV2 with TRBJ1-6; D ambiguous. V lost 3 bases, J lost 6 bases, and 15 bases lay in between. This CDR3 is built from 16 residues. CDR1 and CDR2 (germline): SNHLY, FYNNEI. The CDR3 sequence: CASSDPAGSLNSPLHL. The CDR3 nucleotides read TGTGCCAGCAGTGACCCCGCGGGATCTCTTAATTCACCCCTCCACTTG.

The chain couples TRBV11-2 to TRBJ2-7, with D possibly TRBD1 on 6 matching bases. CDR1 and CDR2 from the germline V gene are SGHAT and FQNNGV. The CDR3 has 12 residues. The V end lost 6 bases, the J end lost 8 bases, and 14 bases lay between the germline ends. As DNA, the CDR3 is TGTGCCAGCAGACAAGGACAGTACCAGCAGTACTTC. This sequence encodes CASRQGQYQQYF. Together with reference TRBV11-2 and TRBJ2-7, the CDR3 gives the full variable domain: EAGVAQSPRYKIIEKRQSVAFWCNPISGHATLYWYQQILGQGPKLLIQFQNNGVVDDSQLPKDRFSAERLKGVDSTLKIQPAKLEDSAVYLCASRQGQYQQYFGPGTRLTVT.

Notes on this clonotype: A much bigger clone sits one base away, suggesting this may be a read error. The V and J genes are TRBV19 and TRBJ2-5; 7 bases align to TRBD2. From germline, CDR1 is LNHDA and CDR2 SQIVND (reference sequence). CDR3 length equals 15 residues. With V trimmed by 3 bases and J by 5 bases, 9 bases remained unmatched. The CDR3 loop is CASSIPPAGRETQYF. In DNA, the CDR3 is TGTGCCAGTAGTATTCCGCCAGCGGGGAGGGAGACCCAGTACTTC.

This chain links TRBV24-1 with TRBJ2-6; 7 bases are a match to TRBD1. Trimming at V came to 3 bases and at J to 0 bases, leaving 7 bases not matched to a gene. The CDR3 length is 18 residues. Germline CDR1 KGHDR, CDR2 SFDVKD. CDR3 DNA sequence: TGTGCCACCAGTGATCGCCATGGGACAGCCTCTGGGGCCAACGTCCTGACTTTC. It is translated as CATSDRHGTASGANVLTF.

This sequence joins TRBV25-1 and TRBJ2-5; possible D gene TRBD1, 6 bases. Germline values: CDR1 MGHDK, CDR2 SYGVNS. This CDR3 is 13 amino acids long. V was cut by 8 bases and J by 5 bases, with 15 bases left in between. The CDR3 sequence is CASLRQVEETQYF. The CDR3 DNA follows: TGTGCCAGCTTAAGACAGGTTGAGGAGACCCAGTACTTC. The entire variable domain, with the rest obtained from reference TRBV25-1 and TRBJ2-5, is as follows: EADIYQTPRYLVIGTGKKITLECSQTMGHDKMYWYQQDPGMELHLIHYSYGVNSTEKGDLSSESTVSRIRTEHFPLTLESARPSHTSQYLCASLRQVEETQYFGPGTRLLVL.

This rearrangement joins TRBV19 to TRBJ1-5; a weak D match, TRBD1 (6 bases). The germline V gene has CDR1 LNHDA and CDR2 SQIVND (reference sequence). Trimming shortened V by 1 base and J by 7 bases, and 20 bases separated the two germline ends. The CDR3 length is 17 residues. CDR3 nucleotide sequence: TGTGCCAGTAGTATAGCGACAGGAGGGGGATTCAAGCAGCCCCAGCATTTT. Translating it yields CASSIATGGGFKQPQHF.

The chain uses TRBV25-1 and TRBJ1-1, with D maybe TRBD1 (6 bases). The germline V gene encodes CDR1 MGHDK and CDR2 SYGVNS. V lost 5 bases and J lost 11, with 18 bases in between. This CDR3 spans 13 amino acids. The CDR3 bases are TGTGCCAGCAGTCCAACAGGGTACGTGAAGGCTTTCTTT. Its translation: CASSPTGYVKAFF.

Ten or more counts support this clonotype. V gene TRBV10-2 combines with J gene TRBJ1-5; D is ambiguous. The CDR3 contains 13 residues. CDR1 is WSHSY, CDR2 SAAADI, per germline. V shed 8 bases and J shed 6 bases, with 14 bases lying between them. The CDR3: CASCKEGTQPQHF. The CDR3 DNA reads as TGCGCCAGCTGCAAGGAGGGAACTCAGCCCCAGCATTTT.

This clonotype was seen repeatedly, ten times or more. This rearrangement joins TRBV7-8 to TRBJ1-5; maybe TRBD1 (5 bases). Trimming took off 1 base at V and 4 bases at J, with 8 bases between the two ends. This CDR3 has 14 amino acids. In germline, CDR1 is SGHVS, CDR2 FQNEAQ. In DNA form, the CDR3 reads TGTGCCAGCAGCTTAGGCAGGGATAATCAGCCCCAGCATTTT. It yields the protein CASSLGRDNQPQHF.

This clonotype showed up just once. V and J are TRBV7-9 and TRBJ2-5, with TRBD1 identical over 7 bases. The CDR3 sequence is 17 residues long. Germline V gene sequence: CDR1 SEHNR, CDR2 FQNEAQ (reference sequence). The ends lost 3 bases at V and 4 bases at J; junction bases unmatched: 14. CDR3 sequence reads: CASSLDRQGLKGETQYF. For the CDR3, the DNA is TGTGCCAGCAGCTTGGATCGACAGGGCTTGAAGGGAGAGACCCAGTACTTC.

The chain is built from TRBV25-1 and TRBJ1-5; 8 bases match TRBD1. Germline V gene sequence: CDR1 MGHDK, CDR2 SYGVNS. The CDR3 is made up of 14 amino acids. V shed 6 bases and J 7 bases; nucleotides not matched to a gene: 8. The CDR3 reads CASSLAGGEQPQHF. Written as DNA, the CDR3 is TGTGCCAGCAGCTTGGCAGGGGGCGAACAGCCCCAGCATTTT.

The rearrangement joins TRBV12-3 or TRBV12-4 to TRBJ1-4; 8 bases agree with TRBD1. The CDR3 has 14 residues. With V trimmed by 4 bases and J by 3 bases, 1 base remained unmatched. The CDR3 loop is CASSSQGANEKLFF. The CDR3 region has the DNA TGTGCCAGCAGTTCACAGGGGGCTAATGAAAAACTGTTTTTT.